Listed below are T cell receptor beta chains from one sample, sequenced in a study of blood T cell repertoires in COVID-19. Libraries were prepared by immunoSEQ multiplex PCR; TCRdb keeps only in-frame clonotypes and omits some of them. The table records hundreds of thousands of clones, more than 75% of them present only once. The sample comprised PBMCs or T cells enriched from blood (not recorded which). The receptor source for this set is a woman aged 60-70 years in a cohort exposed to, infected with or recovered from COVID-19 (not recorded which). The CDR3 runs from the conserved cysteine through the conserved F or W. The D gene is left open where the match is weak.

15	TRBD1	TRBV11-2	TRBJ1-5	TGTGCCAGCAGCTTAGGGGACAGAGCCAATCAGCCCCAGCATTTT	CASSLGDRANQPQHF
16	TRBD2	TRBV9	TRBJ2-7	TGTGCCAGCAGCACCCGACGAGCGGGAGGACTCTACGAGCAGTACTTC	CASSTRRAGGLYEQYF
14	TRBD1	TRBV2	TRBJ2-7	TGTGCCAGCGGGGGACAGCTGAGCTCCTACGAGCAGTACTTC	CASGGQLSSYEQYF
13	-	TRBV25-1	TRBJ2-2	TGTGCCAGCAGTGAATTTGAACAAGAGGAGCTGTTTTTT	CASSEFEQEELFF
14	-	TRBV28	TRBJ1-5	TGTGCCAGCAGTTTAGGGACATATAATCAGCCCCAGCATTTT	CASSLGTYNQPQHF
14	TRBD2	TRBV9	TRBJ2-7	TGTGCCAGCAGCCCCTCGGGGGGGAGGTGGGAGCAGTACTTC	CASSPSGGRWEQYF
15	-	TRBV7-2	TRBJ2-2	TGTGCCAGCAAATCCGGGACAACGAACACCGGGGAGCTGTTTTTT	CASKSGTTNTGELFF
15	-	TRBV6-5	TRBJ1-2	TGTGCCAGCAGTTCTTCAGGGGTCCGCCAGTATGGCTACACCTTC	CASSSSGVRQYGYTF
14	-	TRBV10-3	TRBJ2-1	TGTGCCATCAGTGAGAGCCAAGGAGGGCATGAGCAGTTCTTC	CAISESQGGHEQFF
15	TRBD1	TRBV28	TRBJ2-2	TGTGCCAGCAGCCCGACAGGGGGAAGAACCGGGGAGCTGTTTTTT	CASSPTGGRTGELFF
15	-	TRBV27	TRBJ2-4	TGTGCCAGCAGTTTATCGGGGGAGGGGGAGAACATTCAGTACTTC	CASSLSGEGENIQYF
15	TRBD2	TRBV7-9	TRBJ2-1	TGTGCCAGCCTACCAACGGGAGGGCCCATCGGGGAGCAGTTCTTC	CASLPTGGPIGEQFF
13	-	TRBV9	TRBJ1-1	TGTGCCAGCAGCGAAGGGGGAAACACTGAAGCTTTCTTT	CASSEGGNTEAFF
18	-	TRBV3-1/TRBV3-2	TRBJ1-5	TGTGCCAGCAGCCAAGGTCTACAGGGAGGGTACGGCAATCAGCCCCAGCATTTT	CASSQGLQGGYGNQPQHF
13	TRBD1	TRBV19	TRBJ1-1	TGTGCCAGTAGGGACAGGGGCCTCACTGAAGCTTTCTTT	CASRDRGLTEAFF